The rows below give T cell receptor beta chains drawn from one sample of a study of OX40 agonist ivuxolimab in advanced cancers. Sequenced by immunoSEQ multiplex PCR; TCRdb stores in-frame clones only, minus some. The sample includes about 49,000 clones, almost 80% seen only once; the top ten take roughly 8.6%. The specimen comprised CD4+ or CD8+ T cells sorted from blood, sampled in a trial of the OX40 agonist ivuxolimab. Receptor source: an adult with an advanced solid tumor such as melanoma, head and neck, liver or kidney cancer. The CDR3 runs from the conserved cysteine through the conserved F or W. Fields, in order: J gene, V gene, clone size, D gene, CDR3 protein, CDR3 DNA. The D gene is left open where the match is weak. Part of the rows lack a size; the others show once, few, many or a class for expanded clones.

>TRBJ2-1|TRBV30|NA|TRBD2
CASKPAAGGPDEQFF
TGTGCCTCCAAGCCTGCGGCGGGAGGGCCAGATGAGCAGTTCTTC
>TRBJ1-1|TRBV29-1|NA|TRBD1
CSVELGGRTEAFF
TGCAGCGTTGAACTAGGGGGCAGGACTGAAGCTTTCTTT
>TRBJ2-1|TRBV5-1|NA|NA
CASSFIFGSYNEQFF
TGCGCCAGCAGCTTCATATTTGGGTCCTACAATGAGCAGTTCTTC
>TRBJ1-4|TRBV18|NA|TRBD1
CASSQGQDNEKLFF
TGTGCCAGCTCACAAGGACAGGATAATGAAAAACTGTTTTTT
>TRBJ1-4|TRBV4-3|NA|NA
CASSPSGATNEKLFF
TGCGCCAGCAGCCCCTCCGGCGCAACTAATGAAAAACTGTTTTTT
>TRBJ2-3|TRBV2|NA|TRBD2
CASNYGSGSDTQYF
TGTGCCAGCAATTACGGGAGCGGGAGTGATACGCAGTATTTT
>TRBJ1-1|TRBV30|NA|NA
CAWKSYVGQMNTEAFF
TGTGCCTGGAAGTCGTATGTCGGACAAATGAACACTGAAGCTTTCTTT
>TRBJ2-1|TRBV13|NA|NA
CASSERVADEQFF
TGTGCCAGCAGCGAGAGAGTGGCCGATGAGCAGTTCTTC
>TRBJ2-7|TRBV18|NA|TRBD2
CASSPSTSRLYEQYF
TGTGCCAGCTCACCCTCGACTAGCCGTCTCTACGAGCAGTACTTC
>TRBJ2-3|TRBV5-1|NA|NA
CASSLHSSTDTQYF
TGCGCCAGCAGCTTGCACAGTTCCACAGATACGCAGTATTTT
>TRBJ1-3|TRBV4-2|NA|NA
CASSQFTDSSGNTIYF
TGTGCCAGCAGCCAATTTACTGACAGCTCTGGAAACACCATATATTTT
>TRBJ2-1|TRBV5-4|NA|TRBD1
CASRIQGAREGEQFF
TGTGCCAGCAGAATCCAGGGGGCGAGGGAAGGTGAGCAGTTCTTC
>TRBJ1-1|TRBV19|NA|NA
CASNYQAGDTEAFF
TGTGCCAGTAATTATCAGGCAGGTGACACTGAAGCTTTCTTT
>TRBJ1-4|TRBV11-2|NA|NA
CASSLVGGWATNEKLFF
TGTGCCAGCAGCTTAGTTGGGGGCTGGGCAACTAATGAAAAACTGTTTTTT
>TRBJ1-1|TRBV6-1|NA|NA
CASSELRSGGLNTEAFF
TGTGCCAGCAGTGAACTTCGTTCCGGGGGCTTGAACACTGAAGCTTTCTTT
>TRBJ1-1|TRBV5-4|NA|NA
CASSIDSHTEAFF
TGTGCCAGCAGCATCGACAGTCACACTGAAGCTTTCTTT
>TRBJ1-1|TRBV6-5|NA|NA
CASSDRYTEAFF
TGTGCCAGCAGTGACAGGTACACTGAAGCTTTCTTT
>TRBJ2-7|TRBV4-2|NA|TRBD1
CAVGTGYEQYF
TGTGCCGTTGGGACAGGCTACGAGCAGTACTTC
>TRBJ1-2|TRBV10-3|once|NA
CATSGLHGGDGYTF
TGTGCCACCTCGGGACTCCACGGCGGCGATGGCTACACCTTC
>TRBJ2-7|TRBV19|NA|TRBD2
CASSMVTSDTYEQYF
TGTGCCAGTAGTATGGTGACTAGCGACACCTACGAGCAGTACTTC
>TRBJ2-5|TRBV2|NA|NA
CASSGDAEETQYF
TGTGCCAGCAGTGGAGACGCGGAAGAGACCCAGTACTTC
>TRBJ2-7|TRBV7-8|medium-sized|NA
CASSPLRVAASIPSYEQYF
TGTGCCAGCAGCCCGCTTCGGGTAGCGGCTTCAATACCCTCCTACGAGCAGTACTTC
>TRBJ1-1|TRBV5-1|NA|TRBD1
CASFGTANTEAFF
TGCGCCAGCTTTGGGACAGCGAACACTGAAGCTTTCTTT
>TRBJ1-1|TRBV6-4|NA|NA
CASSARFNWGRDMNTEAFF
TGTGCCAGCAGTGCCCGGTTCAACTGGGGGCGCGATATGAACACTGAAGCTTTCTTT
>TRBJ2-7|TRBV5-6|once|NA
CASSLLGNFSYEQYF
TGTGCCAGCAGCTTGCTTGGAAATTTTTCCTACGAGCAGTACTTC
>TRBJ1-2|TRBV30|few|NA
CAWSVERSHGYTF
TGTGCCTGGAGTGTTGAGCGAAGCCATGGCTACACCTTC
>TRBJ2-1|TRBV6-5|NA|NA
CASTYEKGPVEQFF
TGTGCCAGCACCTACGAGAAGGGGCCTGTTGAGCAGTTCTTC
>TRBJ2-3|TRBV11-2|NA|NA
CASSPLRGSFSSTDTQYF
TGTGCCAGCAGCCCCCTCAGGGGCAGTTTTTCTAGCACAGATACGCAGTATTTT
>TRBJ2-1|TRBV11-2|NA|NA
CASSDPPENNEQFF
TGTGCCAGCAGCGACCCGCCAGAAAACAATGAGCAGTTCTTC
>TRBJ2-7|TRBV30|NA|TRBD2
CAWSRGTSGVYEQYF
TGTGCCTGGAGTCGGGGGACTAGCGGGGTCTACGAGCAGTACTTC
>TRBJ1-5|TRBV25-1|NA|NA
CASSNGGQPQHF
TGTGCCAGCAGTAATGGGGGTCAGCCCCAGCATTTT
>TRBJ2-7|TRBV21-1|NA|NA
CASDNSPSGIYEQYF
TGTGCCAGCGACAATTCCCCTTCGGGGATCTACGAGCAGTACTTC
>TRBJ1-1|TRBV29-1|NA|NA
CSVLQRGQNTEAFF
TGCAGCGTTCTCCAGCGGGGGCAGAACACTGAAGCTTTCTTT
>TRBJ1-5|TRBV19|NA|NA
CASSIDITGSNQPQHF
TGTGCCAGTAGTATAGATATCACAGGGTCAAATCAGCCCCAGCATTTT
>TRBJ1-5|TRBV7-2|NA|NA
CASSLEGSQPQHF
TGTGCCAGCAGCTTAGAGGGGTCTCAGCCCCAGCATTTT
>TRBJ2-7|TRBV6-6|NA|TRBD1
CASSYGDRGLSYEQYF
TGTGCCAGCAGTTACGGGGACAGGGGCTTATCCTACGAGCAGTACTTC
>TRBJ2-1|TRBV6-5|NA|TRBD2
CASSLLTSGGDNEQFF
TGTGCCAGCAGTTTGTTGACTAGCGGGGGAGACAATGAGCAGTTCTTC
>TRBJ2-1|TRBV2|NA|NA
CASSDPSSDNEQFF
TGTGCCAGCAGTGACCCCTCCTCGGACAATGAGCAGTTCTTC
>TRBJ2-1|TRBV27|NA|NA
CASSFYLGEQFF
TGTGCCAGCAGTTTTTATCTGGGGGAGCAGTTCTTC
>TRBJ2-7|TRBV5-5|once|NA
CASSQDTDLYEQYF
TGTGCCAGCAGCCAAGACACCGACCTCTACGAGCAGTACTTC
>TRBJ2-1|TRBV21-1|NA|NA
CASSKVLQVSSYNEQFF
TGTGCCAGCAGCAAAGTGTTACAGGTTAGCTCCTACAATGAGCAGTTCTTC
>TRBJ1-2|TRBV6-5|NA|TRBD1
CASNKKRTGGYGYTF
TGTGCCAGCAATAAAAAGAGGACAGGGGGCTATGGCTACACCTTC
>TRBJ1-2|TRBV27|NA|NA
CASSRTGGDYGYTF
TGTGCCAGCAGCAGGACGGGAGGAGACTATGGCTACACCTTC
>TRBJ2-7|TRBV11-2|few|TRBD1
CASSLEGQGFYEQYF
TGTGCCAGCAGCCTCGAGGGACAGGGGTTCTACGAGCAGTACTTC
>TRBJ2-5|TRBV10-3|NA|NA
CAISESQVLQETQYF
TGTGCCATCAGTGAGAGCCAGGTCCTCCAAGAGACCCAGTACTTC